The subject of this entry is one TCR beta chain. These data come from a study of blood T cell repertoires in COVID-19. Across the whole study: From T cells, B-cell-depleted T cells, or PBMCs came the material, which was cDNA or gDNA.

CDR3 length equals 13 residues. The V gene end was trimmed by 7 bases and the J gene end by 8 bases; junction bases not matched to a gene: 10. Here immunoSEQ multiplex PCR was the method, and the copy in TCRdb shows in-frame clones only, minus some. The sample yields more than 200,000 clones, approximately 80% seen once. The chain is built from TRBV12-3 or TRBV12-4 and TRBJ1-2, with 7 bases lining up with TRBD1. This sequence originates from a woman in her thirties or forties with active or convalescent COVID-19. Sequencing was done on a sample of peripheral blood. The DNA for the CDR3 is TGTGCCAGCACCCGGGACAGACGAGGGGGCTACACCTTC. This gives the protein CASTRDRRGGYTF.